This T cell receptor (beta chain) was sequenced for a study of T cells in Graves' hyperthyroidism and ophthalmopathy. The study, taken as a whole, reports: Ophthalmopathy onset followed model prediction by a median approximately 7 months.

By share of the sample, this clonotype is medium-sized. No antigen is known for it. RNA transcripts gave rise to amplified TCR beta CDR3 regions. Initially, a first-round RT-PCR of the TCR CDR3 employed the HTBI primer set. One entry per CDR3 protein results from TCRdb running MiXCR on the multiplex PCR reads. In the table there are 30,000 to 45,000 distinct CDR3 sequences, around half of which are singletons. This CDR3 contains 14 residues. The V gene's germline CDR1 is MDHEN and CDR2 SYDVKM. Trimming stripped 1 base from V and 7 bases from J, with 10 bases between. The chain couples TRBV28 to TRBJ1-4, with D tentatively TRBD1 (5 bases). The source of this sequence is a man in his forties with Graves' ophthalmopathy. Sequenced material: blood. CDR3 in amino acids: CASSLSRGGEKLFF. The CDR3 DNA reads TGTGCCAGCAGTTTATCAAGGGGAGGTGAAAAACTGTTTTTT.